This T cell receptor beta chain came from a study of blood T cell repertoires in COVID-19. About the study: In each case, the material was cDNA or gDNA derived from T cells, B-cell-depleted T cells, or PBMCs.

The V gene's germline CDR1 is SQVTM and CDR2 ANQGSEA. V dropped 7 bases and J dropped 2 bases, with 8 bases sitting between them. The CDR3 length is 12 residues. Authors' processing steps: Quantification of nucleated cells was approximated via reference gene primer amplification. Data came from immunoSEQ multiplex PCR; TCRdb stores just in-frame clones and leaves some out. For V, J and clone size, that table is used; D and trimming come from the DNA. This table has about 74,000 clones, roughly 90% appearing once. This sequence joins TRBV29-1 and TRBJ1-4; D possibly corresponds to TRBD1 (5 bases). Specimen: peripheral blood. The TCR comes from a man between 65 and 85 years old with active or convalescent COVID-19. CDR3 nucleotide sequence: TGCAGCGGGGGACGGACTAATGAAAAACTGTTTTTT. It encodes CSGGRTNEKLFF.